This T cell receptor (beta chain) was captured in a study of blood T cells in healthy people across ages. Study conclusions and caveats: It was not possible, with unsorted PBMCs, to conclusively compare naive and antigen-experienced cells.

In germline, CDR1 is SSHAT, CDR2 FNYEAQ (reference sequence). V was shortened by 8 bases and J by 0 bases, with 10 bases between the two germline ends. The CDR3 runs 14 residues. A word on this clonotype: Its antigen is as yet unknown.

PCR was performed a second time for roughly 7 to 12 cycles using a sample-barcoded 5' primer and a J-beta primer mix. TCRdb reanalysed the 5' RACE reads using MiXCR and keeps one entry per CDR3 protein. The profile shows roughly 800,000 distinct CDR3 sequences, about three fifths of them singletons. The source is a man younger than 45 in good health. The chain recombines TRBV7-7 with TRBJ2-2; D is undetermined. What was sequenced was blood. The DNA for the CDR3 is TGTGCCAGCCGGGCCAGTACGAACACCGGGGAGCTGTTTTTT. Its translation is CASRASTNTGELFF.